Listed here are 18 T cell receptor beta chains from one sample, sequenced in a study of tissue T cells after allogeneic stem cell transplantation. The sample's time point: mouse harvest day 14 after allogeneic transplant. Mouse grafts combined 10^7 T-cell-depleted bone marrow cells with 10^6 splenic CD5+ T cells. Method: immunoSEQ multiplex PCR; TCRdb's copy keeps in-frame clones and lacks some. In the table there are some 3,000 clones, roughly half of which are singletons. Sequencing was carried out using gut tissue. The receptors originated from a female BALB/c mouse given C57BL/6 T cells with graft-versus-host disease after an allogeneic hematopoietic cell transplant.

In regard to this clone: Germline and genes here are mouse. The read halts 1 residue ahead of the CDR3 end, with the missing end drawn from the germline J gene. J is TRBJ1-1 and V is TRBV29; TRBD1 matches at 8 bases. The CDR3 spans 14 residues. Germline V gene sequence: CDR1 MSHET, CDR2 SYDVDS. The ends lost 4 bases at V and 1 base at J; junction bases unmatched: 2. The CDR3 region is CASSSGTGNTEVFF. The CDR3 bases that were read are TGTGCTAGCAGTTCCGGGACAGGGAACACAGAAGTCTTC.

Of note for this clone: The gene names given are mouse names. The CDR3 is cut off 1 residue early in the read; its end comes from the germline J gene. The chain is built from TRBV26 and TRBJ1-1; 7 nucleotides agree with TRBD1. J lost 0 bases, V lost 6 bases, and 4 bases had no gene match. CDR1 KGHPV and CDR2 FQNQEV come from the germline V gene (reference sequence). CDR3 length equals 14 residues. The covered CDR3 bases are TGTGCCAGCAGCAGACAGGGAGCAAACACAGAAGTCTTC. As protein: CASSRQGANTEVF. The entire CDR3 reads CASSRQGANTEVFF. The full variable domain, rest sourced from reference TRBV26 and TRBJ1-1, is NSKVIQTPRYLVKGQGQKAKMRCIPEKGHPVVFWYQQNKNNEFKFLINFQNQEVLQQIDMTEKRFSAECPSNSPCSLEIQSSEAGDSALYLCASSRQGANTEVFFGKGTRLTVV.

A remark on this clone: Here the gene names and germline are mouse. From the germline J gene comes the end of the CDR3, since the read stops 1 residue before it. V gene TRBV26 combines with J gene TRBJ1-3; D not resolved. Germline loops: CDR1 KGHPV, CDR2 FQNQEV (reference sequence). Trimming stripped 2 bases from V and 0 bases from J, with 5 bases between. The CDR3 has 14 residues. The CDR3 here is CASSLPNSGNTLYF. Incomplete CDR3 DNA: TGTGCCAGCAGTCTGCCAAATTCTGGAAATACGCTCTAT.

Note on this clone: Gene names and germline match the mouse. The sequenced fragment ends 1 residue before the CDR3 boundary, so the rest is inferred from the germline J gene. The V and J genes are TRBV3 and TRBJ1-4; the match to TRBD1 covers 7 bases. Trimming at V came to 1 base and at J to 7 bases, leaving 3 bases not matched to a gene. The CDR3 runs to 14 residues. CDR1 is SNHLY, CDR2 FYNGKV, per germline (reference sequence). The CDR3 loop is CASSLGTGRERLFF. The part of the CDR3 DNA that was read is TGTGCCAGCAGCTTAGGGACAGGACGCGAAAGATTATTT.

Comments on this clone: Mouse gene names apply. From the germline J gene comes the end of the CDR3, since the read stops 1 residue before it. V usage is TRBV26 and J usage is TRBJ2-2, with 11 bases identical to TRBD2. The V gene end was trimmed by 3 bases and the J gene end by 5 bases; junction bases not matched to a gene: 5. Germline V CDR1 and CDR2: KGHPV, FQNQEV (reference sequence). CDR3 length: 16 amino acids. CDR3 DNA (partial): TGTGCCAGCAGTCTCACTGGGGGGGCGCGAACCGGGCAGCTCTAC. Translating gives CASSLTGGARTGQLY. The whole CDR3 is CASSLTGGARTGQLYF.

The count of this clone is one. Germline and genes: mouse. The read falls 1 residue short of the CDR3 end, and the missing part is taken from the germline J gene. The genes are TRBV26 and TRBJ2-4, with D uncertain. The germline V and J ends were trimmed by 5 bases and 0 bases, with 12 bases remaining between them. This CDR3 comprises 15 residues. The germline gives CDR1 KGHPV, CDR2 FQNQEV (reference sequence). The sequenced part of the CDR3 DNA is TGTGCCAGCAGTGAGATTGGCCCCAGTCAAAACACCTTGTAC. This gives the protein CASSEIGPSQNTLY. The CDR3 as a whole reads CASSEIGPSQNTLYF.

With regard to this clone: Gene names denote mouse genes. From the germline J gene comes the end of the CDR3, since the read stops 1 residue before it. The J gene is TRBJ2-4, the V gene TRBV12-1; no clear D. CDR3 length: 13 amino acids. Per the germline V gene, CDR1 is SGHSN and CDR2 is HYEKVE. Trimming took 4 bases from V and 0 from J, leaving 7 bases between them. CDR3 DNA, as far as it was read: TGTGCCAGCTCCCGGGCTAGTCAAAACACCTTGTAC. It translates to CASSRASQNTLY. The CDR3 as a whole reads CASSRASQNTLYF.

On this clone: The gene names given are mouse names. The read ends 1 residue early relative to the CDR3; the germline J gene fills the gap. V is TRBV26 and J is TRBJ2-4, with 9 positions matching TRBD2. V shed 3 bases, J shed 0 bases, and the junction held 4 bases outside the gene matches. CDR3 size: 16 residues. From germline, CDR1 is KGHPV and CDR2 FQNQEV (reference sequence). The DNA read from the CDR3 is TGTGCCAGCAGTCTTTGGGGGGGCGCTAGTCAAAACACCTTGTAC. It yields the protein CASSLWGGASQNTLY. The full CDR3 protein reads CASSLWGGASQNTLYF.

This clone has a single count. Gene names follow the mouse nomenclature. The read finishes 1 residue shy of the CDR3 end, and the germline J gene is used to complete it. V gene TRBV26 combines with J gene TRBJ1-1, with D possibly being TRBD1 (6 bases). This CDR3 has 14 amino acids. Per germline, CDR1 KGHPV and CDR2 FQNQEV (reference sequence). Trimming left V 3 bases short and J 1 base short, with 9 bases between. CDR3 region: CASSLGQINTEVFF. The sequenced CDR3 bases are TGTGCCAGCAGTCTAGGACAGATAAACACAGAAGTCTTC.

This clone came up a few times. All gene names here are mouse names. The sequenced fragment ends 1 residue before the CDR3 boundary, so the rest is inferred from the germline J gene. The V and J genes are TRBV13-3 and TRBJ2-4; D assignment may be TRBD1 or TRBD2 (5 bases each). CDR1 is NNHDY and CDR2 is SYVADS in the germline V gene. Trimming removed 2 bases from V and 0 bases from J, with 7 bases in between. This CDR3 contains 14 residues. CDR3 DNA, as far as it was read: TGTGCCAGCAGTGAAGGGGCTAGTCAAAACACCTTGTAC. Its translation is CASSEGASQNTLY. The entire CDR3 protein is CASSEGASQNTLYF. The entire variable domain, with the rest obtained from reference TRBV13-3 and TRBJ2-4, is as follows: EAAVTQSPRSKVAVTGGKVTLSCHQTNNHDYMYWYRQDTGHGLRLIHYSYVADSTEKGDIPDGYKASRPSQENFSLILELASLSQTAVYFCASSEGASQNTLYFGAGTRLSVL.

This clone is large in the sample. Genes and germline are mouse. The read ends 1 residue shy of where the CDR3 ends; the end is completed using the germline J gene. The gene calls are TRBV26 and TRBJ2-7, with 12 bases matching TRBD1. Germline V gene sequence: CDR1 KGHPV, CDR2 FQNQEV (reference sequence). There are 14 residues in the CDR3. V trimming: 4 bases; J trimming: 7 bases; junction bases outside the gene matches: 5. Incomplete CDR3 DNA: TGTGCCAGCAGTCCGGGACAGGGGGCGAGGGAACAGTAC. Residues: CASSPGQGAREQY. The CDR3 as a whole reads CASSPGQGAREQYF.

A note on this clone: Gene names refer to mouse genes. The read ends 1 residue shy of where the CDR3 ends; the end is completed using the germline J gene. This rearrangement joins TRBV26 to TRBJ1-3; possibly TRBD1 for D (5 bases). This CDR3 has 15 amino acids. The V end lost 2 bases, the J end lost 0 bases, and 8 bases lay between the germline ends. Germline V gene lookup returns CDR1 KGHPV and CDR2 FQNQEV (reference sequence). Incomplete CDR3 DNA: TGTGCCAGCAGTCTGGGGGGAGGTTCTGGAAATACGCTCTAT. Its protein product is CASSLGGGSGNTLY. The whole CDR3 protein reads CASSLGGGSGNTLYF.

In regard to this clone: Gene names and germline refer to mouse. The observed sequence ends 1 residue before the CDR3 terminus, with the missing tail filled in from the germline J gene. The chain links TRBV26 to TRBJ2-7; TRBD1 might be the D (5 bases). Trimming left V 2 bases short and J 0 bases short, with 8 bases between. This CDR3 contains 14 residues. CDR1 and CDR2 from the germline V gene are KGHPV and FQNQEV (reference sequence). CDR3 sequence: CASSLEGSSYEQYF. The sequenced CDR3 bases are TGTGCCAGCAGTCTGGAGGGGAGCTCCTATGAACAGTAC.

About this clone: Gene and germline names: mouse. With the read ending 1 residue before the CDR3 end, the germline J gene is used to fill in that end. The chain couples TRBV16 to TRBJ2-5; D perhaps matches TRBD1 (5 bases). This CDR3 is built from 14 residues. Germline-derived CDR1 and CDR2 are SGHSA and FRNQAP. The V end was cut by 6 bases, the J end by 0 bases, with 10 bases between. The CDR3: CASRWTINQDTQYF. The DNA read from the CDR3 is TGTGCAAGCAGATGGACAATTAACCAAGACACCCAGTAC.

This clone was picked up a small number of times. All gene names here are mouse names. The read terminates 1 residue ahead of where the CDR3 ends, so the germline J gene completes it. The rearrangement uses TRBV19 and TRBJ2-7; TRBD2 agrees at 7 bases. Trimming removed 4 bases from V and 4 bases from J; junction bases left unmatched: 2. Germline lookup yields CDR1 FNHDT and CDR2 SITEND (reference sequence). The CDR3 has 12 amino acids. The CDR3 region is CASSPDWYEQYF. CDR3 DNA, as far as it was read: TGTGCCAGCAGTCCGGACTGGTATGAACAGTAC.

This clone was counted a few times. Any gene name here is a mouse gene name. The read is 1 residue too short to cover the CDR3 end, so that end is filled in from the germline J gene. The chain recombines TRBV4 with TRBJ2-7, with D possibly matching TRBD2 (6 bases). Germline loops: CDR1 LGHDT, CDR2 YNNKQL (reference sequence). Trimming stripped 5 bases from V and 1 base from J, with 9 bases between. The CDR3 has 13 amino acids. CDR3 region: CASSPGTSYEQYF. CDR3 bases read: TGTGCCAGCAGCCCTGGGACTTCCTATGAACAGTAC.

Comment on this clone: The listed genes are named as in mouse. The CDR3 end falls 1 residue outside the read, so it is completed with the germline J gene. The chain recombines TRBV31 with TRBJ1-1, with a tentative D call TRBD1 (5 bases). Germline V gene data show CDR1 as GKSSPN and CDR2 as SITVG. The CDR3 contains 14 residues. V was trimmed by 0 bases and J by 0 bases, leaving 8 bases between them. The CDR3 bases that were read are TGTGCCTGGAGTCTAGTGGGGGCAAACACAGAAGTCTTC. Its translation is CAWSLVGANTEVF. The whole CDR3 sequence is CAWSLVGANTEVFF.

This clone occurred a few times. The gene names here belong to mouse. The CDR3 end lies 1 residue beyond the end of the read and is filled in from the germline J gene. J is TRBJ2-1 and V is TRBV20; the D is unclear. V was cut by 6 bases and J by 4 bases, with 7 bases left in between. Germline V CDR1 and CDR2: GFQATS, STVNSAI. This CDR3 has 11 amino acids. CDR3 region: CGAQIYAEQFF. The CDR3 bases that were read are TGTGGTGCCCAAATATATGCTGAGCAGTTC.